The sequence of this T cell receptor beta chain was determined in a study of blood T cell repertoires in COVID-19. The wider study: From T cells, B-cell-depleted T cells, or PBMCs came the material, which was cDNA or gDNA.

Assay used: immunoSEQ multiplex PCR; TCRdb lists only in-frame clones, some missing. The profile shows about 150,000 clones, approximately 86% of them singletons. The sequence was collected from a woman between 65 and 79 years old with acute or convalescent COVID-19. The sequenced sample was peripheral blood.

In DNA, the CDR3 is TGTGCCAGCAGCCGTCGACAGGGAACGGGCGAGCAGTACTTC. This sequence encodes CASSRRQGTGEQYF. The chain recombines TRBV27 with TRBJ2-7, with 7 bases lining up with TRBD1. This CDR3 has 14 residues. V lost 6 bases, J lost 6 bases, and 11 bases stayed unmatched. Germline CDR1 and CDR2: MNHEY and SMNVEV (reference sequence).